Listed below are T cell receptor beta chains from one sample, sequenced in a study of blood T cells in healthy people across ages. TCRdb used MiXCR to reprocess the 5' RACE reads, holding one entry per CDR3 protein. The table includes 950,000 to 1,200,000 distinct CDR3 sequences, roughly two fifths detected once. The material sequenced was blood. Every receptor here comes from a young man in good health. Both conserved end residues are part of each CDR3. The order of the fields is J gene, D gene, V gene, clone size, CDR3 DNA, CDR3 protein. The D gene is left open where the match is weak. Not all rows give a size; the values are once, few, many and, for expanded clones, a class.

TRBJ1-2	.	TRBV14	.	TGTGCCAGCAGCCTTTGGGCTACGGACACGTCGAGTGGCTACACCTTC	CASSLWATDTSSGYTF
TRBJ1-1	.	TRBV27	.	TGTGCCAGCACCGATCGGTGGGTGGTGGATGCTTTCTTT	CASTDRWVVDAFF
TRBJ1-6	.	TRBV28	.	TGTGCCAGCAGCCTCTGGGACCGGTCGGATAATTCACCCCTCCACTTT	CASSLWDRSDNSPLHF
TRBJ2-7	TRBD2	TRBV20-1	.	TGCAGTGCTAGAGAGGCTAGCGGCAATGAGCAGTACTTC	CSAREASGNEQYF
TRBJ1-6	.	TRBV25-1	.	TGTGCCAGCAGTGCCCTCTATAATTCACCCCCCCACTTT	CASSALYNSPPHF
TRBJ2-5	.	TRBV20-1	.	TGCAGTGGTCTCGCCCCCCGAAACAATGAGCAGTACTTC	CSGLAPRNNEQYF
TRBJ2-4	.	TRBV29-1	.	TGCAGCGCCACCGGGGAAGGGGGAGGCATTCAGTACTTC	CSATGEGGGIQYF
TRBJ1-1	TRBD1	TRBV7-9	.	TGTGCCAGCAGATCTCCGACAGGGGTATATGCTGAAGCTTTCTTT	CASRSPTGVYAEAFF
TRBJ1-2	.	TRBV9	.	TGTGCCAGCGGCGGGCCCAGGGTTGGCTACACCTTC	CASGGPRVGYTF
TRBJ1-2	.	TRBV6-6	.	TGTGCCAGCCGAAGCGGGGGTTCGAACTATGGCTACACCTTC	CASRSGGSNYGYTF
TRBJ1-4	.	TRBV4-2	.	TGTGCCAGCAGCCAAGATGCCCAGGGGAGAGAAAAACTGTTTTTT	CASSQDAQGREKLFF
TRBJ1-1	.	TRBV7-2	.	TGTGCCAGCAGTCCGTGGGATGGGAACACTGAAGCTTTCTTT	CASSPWDGNTEAFF
TRBJ1-2	.	TRBV12-3/TRBV12-4	.	TGTGCCAGCAGTTTAAACAACGGGGGCAATGGCTACACCTTC	CASSLNNGGNGYTF
TRBJ1-1	.	TRBV12-3/TRBV12-4	once	TGTGCCAGCAGGCCCAGGAGGACTGAAGCTTTCTTT	CASRPRRTEAFF
TRBJ1-4	.	TRBV5-1	few	TGCGCCAGCAGTAACCCAACTAATGAAAAACTGTTTTTT	CASSNPTNEKLFF
TRBJ1-4	TRBD1	TRBV4-3	.	TGCGCCAGCAGCCAAGTACAGGGGGCGTCTAATGAAAAACTGTTTTTT	CASSQVQGASNEKLFF
TRBJ1-2	.	TRBV4-2	.	TGTGCCAGCAGACAAGATCAGGGGACCTATGGCTACACCTTC	CASRQDQGTYGYTF
TRBJ1-2	TRBD1	TRBV12-3/TRBV12-4	few	TGTGCCAGCAGTTGGACAGGGCGGGAGGGCTACACCTTC	CASSWTGREGYTF
TRBJ1-6	TRBD1	TRBV20-1	.	TGCAGTGCTACCTCGGGACAGCTTAATTCACCCCTCCACTTT	CSATSGQLNSPLHF
TRBJ2-1	.	TRBV9	many	TGTGCCAGCAGCCTAACTAATGAGCAGTTCTTC	CASSLTNEQFF